The 13 T cell receptor beta chains below were found in one sample sequenced in a study of Graves' ophthalmopathy and Graves' hyperthyroidism. The sequenced template was RNA, covering the TCR beta CDR3 region. Investigators did first-round RT-PCR with HTBI primers, then second-round multiplex PCR. A single record per CDR3 protein comes from TCRdb applying MiXCR to the multiplex PCR reads. The sample holds about 1.2 million distinct CDR3 sequences, 35% to 40% seen once. Sequencing was performed on peripheral blood or thyroid tissue (not recorded which). The receptors originated from an adult man with Graves' hyperthyroidism.

The CDR3 is CASSLAPGSGRTYEQYF. The CDR3 DNA follows: TGTGCCAGCAGCTTAGCGCCAGGTAGCGGGAGGACCTACGAGCAGTACTTC. V and J are TRBV7-6 and TRBJ2-7; 10 bases line up with TRBD2. The CDR3 covers 17 residues. CDR1 and CDR2 (germline): SGHVS, FNYEAQ. Losses at the gene ends were 0 bases for V and 2 bases for J; bases not matched to a gene: 7.

This clonotype was seen a handful of times. The chain joins TRBV5-8 to TRBJ2-2, with D possibly being TRBD2 (5 bases). Deletions cut 0 bases from V and 7 bases from J, with 10 bases between. Germline V lookup: CDR1 SGHTS, CDR2 YDEGEE. The CDR3 is made up of 14 amino acids. The CDR3 protein is CASSLAGNYGELFF. The CDR3 DNA is TGTGCCAGCAGCTTGGCGGGGAATTACGGGGAGCTGTTTTTT.

V and J are TRBV7-6 and TRBJ1-4; maybe TRBD1 (6 bases). Trimming pared 1 base from V and 3 bases from J, leaving 9 bases between. Looked up from germline, CDR1 is SGHVS and CDR2 is FNYEAQ. CDR3 length: 15 residues. CDR3 nucleotides: TGTGCCAGCAGCTTAGGGACAGCGGCTAATGAAAAACTGTTTTTT. This gives the protein CASSLGTAANEKLFF.

V usage is TRBV15 and J usage is TRBJ1-2, with a possible D match to TRBD1 (6 bases). Trimming removed 1 base from V and 5 bases from J, with 8 bases in between. The germline CDR1 and CDR2 sequences are LNHNV and YYDKDF (reference sequence). This CDR3 is built from 13 residues. The CDR3 DNA reads TGTGCCACCAGCAGAGTCGGACAGTATGGCTACACCTTC. Amino acid sequence: CATSRVGQYGYTF.

The rearrangement uses TRBV19 and TRBJ1-5; TRBD1 is a possible D gene (5 bases). This CDR3 contains 17 residues. Between the trimmed V and J ends, which lost 7 bases and 0 bases, there was a span of 19 bases. The germline gives CDR1 LNHDA, CDR2 SQIVND (reference sequence). CDR3 bases: TGTGCCAGTATGAACCCCCGGGGCTGGGATAGCAATCAGCCCCAGCATTTT. Translated: CASMNPRGWDSNQPQHF.

This clonotype appeared a few times. This chain connects TRBV2 to TRBJ2-5; 7 nucleotides agree with TRBD2. The CDR3 sequence is 13 residues long. J gave up 9 bases and V 5 bases, and 9 bases lay outside the gene matches. Germline values: CDR1 SNHLY, CDR2 FYNNEI. The CDR3 nucleotides are TGTGCCAGCAGTATCGGGGGGAATCAGCCCCAGTACTTC. Translation: CASSIGGNQPQYF.

This clonotype showed up many times. The CDR3 here is CASSSTGTGRYGYTF. CDR3 in DNA: TGTGCCAGCAGTTCGACCGGGACAGGTCGCTATGGCTACACCTTC. The chain uses TRBV6-5 and TRBJ1-2; 8 nucleotides agree with TRBD1. V shed 4 bases and J 4 bases; nucleotides not matched to a gene: 8. Germline V gene lookup returns CDR1 MNHEY and CDR2 SVGAGI. There are 15 residues in the CDR3.

This clonotype was picked up many times. The rearrangement uses TRBV5-1 and TRBJ1-6; 7 bases match TRBD1. Germline V lookup: CDR1 SGHRS, CDR2 YFSETQ. CDR3 length: 16 residues. The ends lost 4 bases at V and 7 bases at J; junction bases unmatched: 11. CDR3 in amino acids: CASSERSDRVNSPLHF. DNA for the CDR3: TGCGCCAGCAGCGAGAGAAGTGACAGGGTGAATTCACCCCTCCACTTT.

This clonotype was seen a single time. CDR3 residues: CASSLVSGSGVDTQYF. CDR3 sequence (DNA): TGTGCCAGCAGCTTAGTTAGCGGGAGTGGAGTTGATACGCAGTATTTT. The chain uses TRBV7-2 and TRBJ2-3; 9 bases are shared with TRBD2. There are 16 residues in the CDR3. The V gene end was trimmed by 1 base and the J gene end by 6 bases; junction bases not matched to a gene: 8. The germline V gene has CDR1 SGHTA and CDR2 FQGNSA. Drawing the rest from reference TRBV7-2 and TRBJ2-3, the complete variable domain is GAGVSQSPSNKVTEKGKDVELRCDPISGHTALYWYRQSLGQGLEFLIYFQGNSAPDKSGLPSDRFSAERTGGSVSTLTIQRTQQEDSAVYLCASSLVSGSGVDTQYFGPGTRLTVL.

The chain uses TRBV7-9 and TRBJ2-7; 10 bases align to TRBD1. The germline V gene encodes CDR1 SEHNR and CDR2 FQNEAQ (reference sequence). The CDR3 runs 16 residues. J lost 2 bases, V lost 5 bases, and 9 bases had no gene match. CDR3 protein: CASSNPLGQGTYEQYF. The DNA for the CDR3 is TGTGCCAGCAGCAACCCCCTGGGACAGGGGACCTACGAGCAGTACTTC.

This clonotype was detected once. This may come from a read error, since a much larger clone is one base off. V is TRBV7-7 and J is TRBJ2-7; unclear D gene. The V end lost 4 bases, the J end lost 3 bases, and 19 bases lay between the germline ends. The germline gives CDR1 SSHAT, CDR2 FNYEAQ (reference sequence). CDR3 length: 16 residues. The CDR3, as DNA: TGTGCCAGCAGCTCACTGTTCGCGAACATATTCTACGAGCAGTACTTC. It yields the protein CASSSLFANIFYEQYF. The full variable domain, rest sourced from reference TRBV7-7 and TRBJ2-7, is GAGVSQSPRYKVTKRGQDVTLRCDPISSHATLYWYQQALGQGPEFLTYFNYEAQPDKSGLPSDRFSAERPEGSISTLTIQRTEQRDSAMYRCASSSLFANIFYEQYFGPGTRLTVT.

This clonotype was seen at least ten times. This chain joins TRBV20-1 and TRBJ2-7; the match to TRBD1 covers 8 bases. V lost 6 bases and J lost 1; bases outside the gene matches: 11. Germline values: CDR1 DFQATT, CDR2 SNEGSKA (reference sequence). The CDR3 has 15 residues. CDR3 nucleotide sequence: TGCAGTGCCAGAATTCCGGGACAGGCATCCTACGAGCAGTACTTC. This encodes CSARIPGQASYEQYF.

Worth noting for this clonotype: This sequence may be a read error, since a much larger clone differs from it by one base. The V call is TRBV5-1, the J call TRBJ1-3; D not resolved. CDR3 length: 14 amino acids. The germline V and J ends were trimmed by 3 bases and 1 base, with 8 bases remaining between them. Germline lookup yields CDR1 SGHRS and CDR2 YFSETQ. The chain's CDR3 is CASSSMGSGNTIYF. The DNA of the CDR3 is TGCGCCAGCAGCTCCATGGGGTCTGGAAACACCATATATTTT.